This entry lists 3 T cell receptor beta chains sequenced from one sample in a study of neurological immune-mediated disorders. One entry per CDR3 protein results from TCRdb running MiXCR on the 5' RACE reads. The sample records about 60,000 distinct CDR3 sequences, 9.7% being singletons. Time point denoted: longitudinal time-point 2. The material sequenced was PBMCs. The receptors here all came from a man aged 25 to 40 in good health.

In its sample, this clonotype was seen many times. The J gene is TRBJ2-1, the V gene TRBV27; D perhaps matches TRBD1 (5 bases). In germline, CDR1 is MNHEY, CDR2 SMNVEV (reference sequence). The germline V and J ends were trimmed by 4 bases and 4 bases, with 26 bases remaining between them. The CDR3 loop spans 19 amino acids. DNA of the CDR3: TGTGCCAGCAGTTCCCTACCTCCGCAGAACAGGCCACTATACAATGAGCAGTTCTTC. It encodes CASSSLPPQNRPLYNEQFF.

This clonotype was detected ten times or more. The chain links TRBV5-1 to TRBJ2-1, with D unclear. The germline V gene encodes CDR1 SGHRS and CDR2 YFSETQ. V was trimmed by 4 bases and J by 8 bases, leaving 10 bases between them. CDR3 length: 12 amino acids. The chain's CDR3 is CASSPAHDEQFF. CDR3 nucleotides: TGCGCCAGCAGCCCGGCACACGATGAGCAGTTCTTC.

Ten or more counts support this clonotype. The gene calls are TRBV12-3 or TRBV12-4 and TRBJ2-5; a weak D match, TRBD2 (5 bases). V shed 6 bases and J shed 2 bases, with 13 bases lying between them. This CDR3 is built from 14 residues. DNA for the CDR3: TGTGCCAGCAGGCACACTAGGGCACAAGAGACCCAGTACTTC. Its translation is CASRHTRAQETQYF.